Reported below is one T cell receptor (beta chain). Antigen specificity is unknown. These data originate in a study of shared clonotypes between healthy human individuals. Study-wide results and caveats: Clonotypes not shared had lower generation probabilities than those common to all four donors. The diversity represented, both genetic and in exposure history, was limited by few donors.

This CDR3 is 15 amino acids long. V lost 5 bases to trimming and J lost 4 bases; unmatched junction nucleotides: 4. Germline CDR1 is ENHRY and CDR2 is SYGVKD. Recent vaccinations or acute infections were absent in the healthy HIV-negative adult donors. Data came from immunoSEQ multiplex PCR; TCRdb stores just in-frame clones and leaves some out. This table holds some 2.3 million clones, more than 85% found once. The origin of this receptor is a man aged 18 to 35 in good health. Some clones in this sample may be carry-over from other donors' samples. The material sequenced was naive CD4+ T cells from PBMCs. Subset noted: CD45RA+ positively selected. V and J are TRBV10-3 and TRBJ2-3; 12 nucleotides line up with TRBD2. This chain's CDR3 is CAISRTSGMADTQYF. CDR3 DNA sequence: TGTGCCATCAGTCGGACTAGCGGGATGGCAGATACGCAGTATTTT.